This T cell receptor (beta chain) comes out of a study of shared clonotypes between healthy human individuals. Trimming stripped 2 bases from V and 4 bases from J, with 17 bases between. CDR1 MNHNS and CDR2 SASEGT come from the germline V gene. This CDR3 is 16 amino acids long. Generated by immunoSEQ multiplex PCR, the TCRdb table keeps only in-frame clones and is missing some. The table shows around 2.1 million clones, with approximately 96% occurring only once. The sample was naive CD4+ T cells sorted from blood. Subset defined: CD45RA+ positively selected. This sequence was found in a man younger than 35 in good health. J is TRBJ1-2 and V is TRBV6-1; D is undetermined. The DNA for the CDR3 is TGTGCCAGCAGTGAATTCAGCGGGCAGAAATTCTATGGCTACACCTTC. This sequence encodes CASSEFSGQKFYGYTF.